The following is a T cell receptor beta chain sequence with its context. CDR1 is SEHNR, CDR2 FQNEAQ, per germline (reference sequence). The CDR3 contains 12 residues. Trimming stripped 8 bases from V and 2 bases from J, with 8 bases between. This sample is drawn from a study of control samples from healthy donors and cancer patients. Assay: immunoSEQ multiplex PCR; the TCRdb copy retains only in-frame clones and omits some. The sample carries approximately 150,000 clones, 85% to 95% recorded once. The source material was blood. This rearrangement joins TRBV7-9 to TRBJ2-3; D may be TRBD2 (5 bases). This clonotype was sampled from a man between 40 and 49 years old in good health. The CDR3 sequence is CASGSTTDTQYF. CDR3 DNA: TGTGCCAGCGGGAGTACCACAGATACGCAGTATTTT.